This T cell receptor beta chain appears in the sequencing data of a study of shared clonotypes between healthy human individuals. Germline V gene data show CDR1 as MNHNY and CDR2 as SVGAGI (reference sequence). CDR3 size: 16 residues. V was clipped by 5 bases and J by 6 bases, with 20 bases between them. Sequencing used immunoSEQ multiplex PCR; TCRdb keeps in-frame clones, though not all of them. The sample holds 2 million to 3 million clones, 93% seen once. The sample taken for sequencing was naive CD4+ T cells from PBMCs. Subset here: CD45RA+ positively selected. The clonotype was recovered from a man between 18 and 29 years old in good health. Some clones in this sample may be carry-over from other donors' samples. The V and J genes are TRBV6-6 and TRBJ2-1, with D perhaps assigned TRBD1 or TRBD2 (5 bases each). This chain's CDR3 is CASSPSELLGANEQFF. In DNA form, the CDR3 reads TGTGCCAGCAGTCCCTCCGAACTCCTCGGGGCCAATGAGCAGTTCTTC.